The 13 T cell receptor beta chains in this list originate from one sample, sequenced in a study of T-cell memory formation after mild COVID-19. MiXCR was run by TCRdb on the 5' RACE reads, yielding one entry per CDR3 protein. The table includes 300,000 to 400,000 distinct CDR3 sequences, roughly an eighth detected once. Sequencing was done on a sample of PBMCs or a T cell subset sorted from them (not recorded which). Source of these receptors: a man aged 18 to 30 who had mild COVID-19 (a few samples of this study predate the infection). Cell type and time point are not known.

This clonotype has only a few counts. The chain combines TRBV9 with TRBJ1-2, with D tentatively TRBD1 (5 bases). V was trimmed by 4 bases and J by 2 bases, leaving 15 bases between them. The CDR3 spans 15 residues. CDR1 and CDR2 from the germline V gene are SGDLS and YYNGEE. The CDR3 DNA is TGTGCCAGCAGCCCTTACAACGGGGGGAACTATGGCTACACCTTC. Residues: CASSPYNGGNYGYTF.

This clonotype was seen more than once but under ten times. The V gene is TRBV5-6, the J gene TRBJ2-5, with D perhaps given as TRBD1 or TRBD2 (5 bases each). This CDR3 is built from 14 residues. Trimming took off 4 bases at V and 5 bases at J, with 15 bases between the two ends. CDR1 and CDR2 from the germline V gene are SGHDT and YYEEEE. CDR3 protein: CASSGGRVGETQYF. CDR3 nucleotide sequence: TGTGCCAGCAGCGGGGGTCGAGTCGGGGAGACCCAGTACTTC.

At least ten counts were recorded for this clonotype. V is TRBV20-1 and J is TRBJ1-2; TRBD1 is a possible D gene (5 bases). Germline CDR1 DFQATT, CDR2 SNEGSKA (reference sequence). This CDR3 comprises 14 residues. V gave up 2 bases and J gave up 8 bases, with 18 bases separating them. DNA of the CDR3: TGCAGTGCTAGAAGGCAGGGTGTCGGTTTGGGCTACACCTTC. Protein sequence: CSARRQGVGLGYTF.

There are many counts of this clonotype. V and J are TRBV3-1 and TRBJ2-2; D gene ambiguous. V was cut by 7 bases and J by 4 bases, with 19 bases left in between. Germline CDR1 reads LGHDT; CDR2 reads YNNKEL (reference sequence). The length of the CDR3 is 16 residues. CDR3 sequence (DNA): TGTGCCAGCACCCTATCTTCCTGGGGTGGCACCGGGGAGCTGTTTTTT. It is translated as CASTLSSWGGTGELFF. The whole variable domain, remainder taken from reference TRBV3-1 and TRBJ2-2, is DTAVSQTPKYLVTQMGNDKSIKCEQNLGHDTMYWYKQDSKKFLKIMFSYNNKELIINETVPNRFSPKSPDKAHLNLHINSLELGDSAVYFCASTLSSWGGTGELFFGEGSRLTVL.

There are a few counts of this clonotype. The chain combines TRBV24-1 with TRBJ2-3; D tentatively fits TRBD1 or TRBD2 (5 bases each). The CDR3 spans 15 residues. V dropped 2 bases and J dropped 0 bases, with 8 bases sitting between them. CDR1 and CDR2 from the germline V gene are KGHDR and SFDVKD. This chain's CDR3 is CATSDYGASTDTQYF. The CDR3 nucleotides read TGTGCCACCAGTGATTACGGGGCTAGCACAGATACGCAGTATTTT.

The gene calls are TRBV12-3 or TRBV12-4 and TRBJ2-2; the D call may be TRBD1 or TRBD2 (6 bases each). There are 15 residues in the CDR3. Trimming left V 5 bases short and J 0 bases short, with 10 bases between. The CDR3 DNA sequence: TGTGCCAGCAGTCGGGGGACACCGAACACCGGGGAGCTGTTTTTT. Encoded protein: CASSRGTPNTGELFF.

The CDR3 sequence: CASQTGSNTGELFF. CDR3 bases: TGCGCCAGTCAGACAGGGAGCAACACCGGGGAGCTGTTTTTT. V gene TRBV5-1 combines with J gene TRBJ2-2, with 7 bases that match TRBD1. V was pared by 8 bases and J by 2 bases, with 6 bases of the junction left unmatched. The germline V gene encodes CDR1 SGHRS and CDR2 YFSETQ. This CDR3 contains 14 residues.

This clonotype turned up a few times. J is TRBJ2-3 and V is TRBV7-6, with 9 positions matching TRBD1. The V and J ends lost 5 bases and 7 bases, in that order; junction bases with no gene match: 7. The CDR3 has 14 residues. The germline CDR1 and CDR2 sequences are SGHVS and FNYEAQ. CDR3 in amino acids: CASSAGQGGYTQYF. The CDR3 nucleotides read TGTGCCAGCAGCGCGGGACAGGGTGGCTATACGCAGTATTTT.

This clonotype was seen only a few times. J is TRBJ2-2 and V is TRBV27; 7 bases agree with TRBD2. V was clipped by 2 bases and J by 1 base; unmatched bases: 13. Germline V lookup: CDR1 MNHEY, CDR2 SMNVEV (reference sequence). This CDR3 has 19 residues. CDR3 DNA: TGTGCCAGCAGTTTAGATCTTTCTCGACTAGCCGAGAACACCGGGGAGCTGTTTTTT. This codes for CASSLDLSRLAENTGELFF.

About this clonotype itself: Its ends do not fully match the called genes, so a read error is possible. The gene calls are TRBV5-6 and TRBJ1-1, with D uncertain. This CDR3 is built from 12 residues. Germline-derived CDR1 and CDR2 are SGHDT and YYEEEE. CDR3 protein: CASSVYDTEAFF. The CDR3 DNA sequence: TGTGCAAGCAGCGTTTACGACACTGAAGCTTTCTTT. Drawing the rest from reference TRBV5-6 and TRBJ1-1, the complete variable domain is DAGVTQSPTHLIKTRGQQVTLRCSPKSGHDTVSWYQQALGQGPQFIFQYYEEEERQRGNFPDRFSGHQFPNYSSELNVNALLLGDSALYLCASSVYDTEAFFGQGTRLTVV.

The chain combines TRBV4-3 with TRBJ2-1; TRBD2 is a possible D gene (6 bases). The CDR3 runs to 17 residues. Trimming removed 0 bases at V and 8 bases at J, with 20 bases between. CDR1 LGHNA and CDR2 YSLEER come from the germline V gene. CDR3 nucleotide sequence: TGCGCCAGCAGCCAAGATCATGCGTGGGGAGGAACCCATGAGCAGTTCTTC. The encoded protein is CASSQDHAWGGTHEQFF.

V usage is TRBV5-1 and J usage is TRBJ2-6, with no clear D. The germline CDR1 and CDR2 sequences are SGHRS and YFSETQ. V was cut by 5 bases and J by 6 bases, with 12 bases left in between. The CDR3 spans 14 residues. The CDR3 loop is CASRLEVPANVLTF. DNA for the CDR3: TGCGCCAGCAGACTCGAGGTACCGGCCAACGTCCTGACTTTC.

In this sample, this clonotype turned up a few times. The chain employs TRBV5-4 and TRBJ1-2, with no clear D. Germline CDR1 SGHNT, CDR2 YYREEE (reference sequence). The CDR3 contains 15 residues. V lost 4 bases to trimming and J lost 8 bases, with 21 bases between them. Here the CDR3 reads CASSPAPGDPGGYTF. The CDR3 DNA reads as TGTGCCAGCAGCCCCGCCCCAGGTGACCCTGGAGGCTACACCTTC.